The 24 T cell receptor beta chains reported below all come from one sample, sequenced in a study of T cells in Graves' hyperthyroidism and ophthalmopathy. Amplified TCR beta CDR3 regions derived from RNA transcripts. HTBI primers were employed in a first-round RT-PCR of the TCR CDR3. TCRdb ran MiXCR on the multiplex PCR reads and lists one entry per CDR3 protein. The table includes approximately 610,000 distinct CDR3 sequences, about 14% detected once. The specimen was blood. The source is a middle-aged woman with Graves' ophthalmopathy.

This clonotype appeared many times. The chain combines TRBV19 with TRBJ1-5; TRBD1 might be the D (5 bases). Germline V gives CDR1 LNHDA, CDR2 SQIVND (reference sequence). Trimming removed 7 bases at V and 1 base at J, with 8 bases between. CDR3 length equals 13 residues. CDR3 bases: TGTGCCAGTACCGGACAAAGCAATCAGCCCCAGCATTTT. Translating gives CASTGQSNQPQHF.

The sample holds many counts of this clonotype. The J gene is TRBJ1-1, the V gene TRBV7-8, with D possibly being TRBD1 (5 bases). Looked up from germline, CDR1 is SGHVS and CDR2 is FQNEAQ. V was trimmed by 1 base and J by 5 bases, leaving 14 bases between them. CDR3 size: 15 residues. This CDR3 is CASSLDRREGTEAFF. CDR3 DNA: TGTGCCAGCAGCTTAGATCGCAGGGAGGGGACTGAAGCTTTCTTT.

The rearrangement uses TRBV11-2 and TRBJ2-7; a possible D gene is TRBD1 (6 bases). Germline V gene data show CDR1 as SGHAT and CDR2 as FQNNGV. The CDR3 consists of 15 residues. V was clipped by 5 bases and J by 1 base, with 15 bases between them. In nucleotides, the CDR3 is TGTGCCAGCAGCCAAGCCCTGACAGGTTCCTACGAGCAGTACTTC. Its translation is CASSQALTGSYEQYF.

This clonotype has ten or more counts. The chain employs TRBV20-1 and TRBJ2-7, with 10 positions matching TRBD2. The ends lost 0 bases at V and 6 bases at J; junction bases unmatched: 5. This CDR3 has 14 residues. Germline CDR1 is DFQATT and CDR2 is SNEGSKA (reference sequence). This chain's CDR3 is CSARDSSGSTEQYF. The DNA for the CDR3 is TGCAGTGCTAGAGATTCTAGCGGGAGTACCGAGCAGTACTTC.

This clonotype was found once. The chain is built from TRBV6-2 or TRBV6-3 and TRBJ2-2; D not certain. Germline V lookup: CDR1 MNHEY, CDR2 SVGEGT. The CDR3 spans 16 residues. V lost 5 bases to trimming and J lost 0 bases, with 13 bases between them. The CDR3 DNA is TGTGCCAGCAGTCCACAGCGAATCGCGAACACCGGGGAGCTGTTTTTT. Protein product: CASSPQRIANTGELFF.

V usage is TRBV20-1 and J usage is TRBJ2-5; TRBD1 agrees at 7 bases. V lost 6 bases and J lost 7; bases outside the gene matches: 14. This CDR3 is built from 14 residues. Per the germline V gene, CDR1 is DFQATT and CDR2 is SNEGSKA (reference sequence). The chain's CDR3 is CSAPTGSTSGTQYF. As DNA, the CDR3 is TGCAGTGCCCCGACAGGGTCGACCTCAGGGACCCAGTACTTC.

This clonotype occurred many times. The V gene is TRBV28, the J gene TRBJ2-7; TRBD1 aligns across 9 bases. CDR3 length: 13 amino acids. Losses at the gene ends were 7 bases for V and 5 bases for J; bases not matched to a gene: 6. From germline, CDR1 is MDHEN and CDR2 SYDVKM. In DNA, the CDR3 is TGTGCCAGCAAGGGACAGGGCGACAACGAGCAGTACTTC. Translated: CASKGQGDNEQYF.

This clonotype has only a few counts. Since a much larger clone is just one base distant, this may be a read error. The CDR3 bases are TGTGCCAGCAGGCCCGGGACAGACTCCGAGCAGTACTTC. Translated, it gives CASRPGTDSEQYF. The chain couples TRBV12-3 or TRBV12-4 to TRBJ2-7; 7 nucleotides align to TRBD1. The junction had 8 bases not matched to a gene; V was cut back by 6 bases and J by 6 bases. This CDR3 is 13 amino acids long.

The rearrangement uses TRBV6-5 and TRBJ1-1, with 11 bases identical to TRBD1. The germline V gene encodes CDR1 MNHEY and CDR2 SVGAGI. This CDR3 comprises 17 residues. Trimming cost V 4 bases and J 3 bases; bases outside gene matches: 10. This CDR3 is CASSSRPPGQGDTEAFF. Here the CDR3 DNA reads TGTGCCAGCAGTTCCCGCCCCCCGGGACAGGGGGACACTGAAGCTTTCTTT.

This clonotype was counted at least ten times. The CDR3 here is CASGKTEYTEAFF. The CDR3 coding sequence is TGTGCCAGCGGAAAGACAGAGTACACTGAAGCTTTCTTT. The chain is built from TRBV12-3 or TRBV12-4 and TRBJ1-1, with D possibly being TRBD1 (5 bases). Trimming removed 8 bases at V and 3 bases at J, with 13 bases between. The CDR3 consists of 13 residues.

In this sample, this clonotype turned up a few times. The gene calls are TRBV30 and TRBJ2-3, with 8 bases matching TRBD2. CDR3 length: 15 amino acids. Germline V gives CDR1 GTSNPN, CDR2 SVGIG (reference sequence). Unmatched junction bases numbered 5, after V lost 1 base and J lost 2 bases. The CDR3 loop reads CAWSGTSLPTDTQYF. The CDR3 nucleotides read TGTGCCTGGAGTGGGACTAGCCTTCCCACAGATACGCAGTATTTT.

This clonotype was detected many times. This chain links TRBV12-3 or TRBV12-4 with TRBJ2-5; 11 bases line up with TRBD1. The CDR3 extends over 16 amino acids. V lost 5 bases to trimming and J lost 4 bases; unmatched junction nucleotides: 9. CDR3 coding DNA: TGTGCCAGCAGTCGAACCGGACAGGGGGCACGAGAGACCCAGTACTTC. Its translation: CASSRTGQGARETQYF.

This clonotype showed up many times. The V call is TRBV5-1, the J call TRBJ2-7, with 8 bases identical to TRBD2. Germline trimming cut 4 bases from V and 3 bases from J; bases unmatched to any gene: 15. This CDR3 spans 17 amino acids. Per germline, CDR1 SGHRS and CDR2 YFSETQ. In nucleotides, the CDR3 is TGCGCCAGCAGCCCCGGCTCCTTTAGCGGGATAAGCTACGAGCAGTACTTC. This sequence encodes CASSPGSFSGISYEQYF. Based on the CDR3 plus reference TRBV5-1 and TRBJ2-7, the full variable domain is KAGVTQTPRYLIKTRGQQVTLSCSPISGHRSVSWYQQTPGQGLQFLFEYFSETQRNKGNFPGRFSGRQFSNSRSEMNVSTLELGDSALYLCASSPGSFSGISYEQYFGPGTRLTVT.

This chain uses TRBV30 with TRBJ2-7; D unclear. The CDR3 runs 14 residues. V shed 0 bases and J shed 3 bases, with 12 bases lying between them. Germline CDR1 is GTSNPN and CDR2 is SVGIG (reference sequence). The CDR3 sequence is CAWSVRVVGYEQYF. In DNA form, the CDR3 reads TGTGCCTGGAGTGTCCGGGTCGTGGGCTACGAGCAGTACTTC.

This clonotype came up many times. This chain uses TRBV30 with TRBJ2-3; D gene unclear. With 2 bases removed from V and 0 bases from J, the gap between germline ends came to 9 bases. Germline values: CDR1 GTSNPN, CDR2 SVGIG (reference sequence). The CDR3 extends over 14 amino acids. CDR3 loop: CAWSRSSSTDTQYF. The DNA for the CDR3 is TGTGCCTGGAGTCGGTCCTCCAGCACAGATACGCAGTATTTT.

At least ten counts were recorded for this clonotype. The chain recombines TRBV6-1 with TRBJ2-7, with 7 bases lining up with TRBD1. CDR1 and CDR2 (germline): MNHNS, SASEGT. Germline trimming cut 2 bases from V and 3 bases from J; bases unmatched to any gene: 10. The CDR3 has 16 residues. The CDR3 sequence: CASSEIGRQGVYEQYF. The CDR3 nucleotides read TGTGCCAGCAGTGAAATTGGGCGACAGGGAGTCTACGAGCAGTACTTC.

The V call is TRBV3-1, the J call TRBJ2-7; no clear D gene. Germline CDR1 and CDR2: LGHDT and YNNKEL (reference sequence). The CDR3 runs to 15 residues. V was cut by 4 bases and J by 0 bases, with 13 bases left in between. The CDR3 here is CASSPTASSSYEQYF. The CDR3 DNA is TGTGCCAGCAGCCCCACGGCGTCGAGCTCCTACGAGCAGTACTTC.

The table lists this clonotype with a few counts. This chain connects TRBV5-1 to TRBJ2-7; 11 bases align to TRBD2. CDR1 is SGHRS and CDR2 is YFSETQ in the germline V gene. The CDR3 sequence is 16 residues long. The ends lost 2 bases at V and 4 bases at J; junction bases unmatched: 8. In DNA form, the CDR3 reads TGCGCCAGCAGCTTCAGTACTAGCGGGGGTAAATACGAGCAGTACTTC. Its translation: CASSFSTSGGKYEQYF.

The sample holds one count of this clonotype. A much larger clone is a single base away; this may be a read error. This chain uses TRBV6-1 with TRBJ2-7; the match to TRBD1 covers 7 bases. The V segment lost 6 bases and the J segment 5 bases; nucleotides outside the gene matches: 7. The CDR3 runs 13 residues. Germline assignment: CDR1 MNHNS and CDR2 SASEGT. The CDR3 reads CASRPWTGHEQYF. The CDR3 DNA is TGTGCCAGCAGACCCTGGACAGGTCACGAGCAGTACTTC.

At least ten counts were recorded for this clonotype. The CDR3 region is CASSRRYEQYF. The CDR3 bases are TGTGCCAGCAGCCGACGCTACGAGCAGTACTTC. The V call is TRBV28, the J call TRBJ2-7; no reliable D call. The ends were cut back, 6 bases at V and 3 bases at J, with 6 bases in the middle. Germline CDR1 is MDHEN and CDR2 is SYDVKM. The CDR3 extends over 11 amino acids.

The chain recombines TRBV20-1 with TRBJ1-2; D is undetermined. V shed 3 bases and J shed 9 bases, with 8 bases lying between them. This CDR3 is built from 10 residues. The V gene's germline CDR1 is DFQATT and CDR2 SNEGSKA (reference sequence). CDR3 protein: CSASDDRYTF. In DNA, the CDR3 is TGCAGTGCTAGTGACGATCGCTACACCTTC.

The J gene is TRBJ2-2, the V gene TRBV6-1; D assignment may be TRBD1 or TRBD2 (5 bases each). Trimming stripped 5 bases from V and 6 bases from J, with 16 bases between. This CDR3 is 15 amino acids long. Germline lookup yields CDR1 MNHNS and CDR2 SASEGT. The CDR3 nucleotides read TGTGCCAGCAGTCGGGACCCCGCCATCGCCGGGGAGCTGTTTTTT. It encodes CASSRDPAIAGELFF.

As to this clonotype: Germline is not matched at one junction end, which may reflect a read error. The V and J genes are TRBV6-5 and TRBJ1-1, with 8 bases matching TRBD1. Germline assignment: CDR1 MNHEY and CDR2 SVGAGI. The CDR3 is 16 residues long. The CDR3 loop reads CASSHSRQGQNTEAFF. The CDR3 DNA reads as TGTGCCAGCAGTCACTCCAGACAGGGGCAAAACACTGAAGCTTTCTTT.

The chain uses TRBV20-1 and TRBJ1-5; the D gene is possibly TRBD1 (5 bases). The CDR3 covers 15 residues. Germline V gene data show CDR1 as DFQATT and CDR2 as SNEGSKA (reference sequence). With 5 bases removed from V and 5 bases from J, the gap between germline ends came to 19 bases. CDR3 sequence: CSAFSGGGVDQPQHF. The CDR3 DNA follows: TGCAGTGCTTTTTCTGGGGGGGGAGTGGATCAGCCCCAGCATTTT.